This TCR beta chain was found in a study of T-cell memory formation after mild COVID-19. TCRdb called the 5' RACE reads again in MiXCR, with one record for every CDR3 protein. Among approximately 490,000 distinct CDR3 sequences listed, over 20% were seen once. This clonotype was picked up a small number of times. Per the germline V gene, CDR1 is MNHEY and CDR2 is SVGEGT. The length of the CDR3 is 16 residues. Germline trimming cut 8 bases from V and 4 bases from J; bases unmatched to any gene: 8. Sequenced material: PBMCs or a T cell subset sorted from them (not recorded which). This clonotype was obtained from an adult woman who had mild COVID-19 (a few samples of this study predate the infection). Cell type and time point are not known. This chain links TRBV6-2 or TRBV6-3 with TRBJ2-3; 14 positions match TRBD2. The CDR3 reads CASGLTSGRAPDTQYF. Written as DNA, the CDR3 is TGTGCCAGCGGCTTGACTAGCGGGAGGGCCCCAGATACGCAGTATTTT.